The source of this TCR beta chain is a study of blood T cell repertoires in COVID-19. For the study at large: Samples of COVID-19 (acute and convalescent) were obtained from the United States, Italy and Spain.

The assay was immunoSEQ multiplex PCR, and TCRdb's table has in-frame clones only and misses some. Seen here are 250,000 to 350,000 clones, roughly 85% observed once, and the top ten hold about 2.7%. The V end lost 8 bases, the J end lost 4 bases, and 8 bases lay between the germline ends. The germline CDR1 and CDR2 sequences are LNHDA and SQIVND (reference sequence). The CDR3 runs to 11 residues. Study members were between about 18 and 90 years old and lived in 25 or so US regions. Cohort allocation depended upon clinical history that participants reported. The genes are TRBV19 and TRBJ1-1; D not resolved. This receptor was identified in a woman aged 50 to 60 who had recovered from COVID-19. The sequenced sample consisted of PBMCs or T cells enriched from blood (not recorded which). CDR3 in DNA: TGTGCCAGTTTGCTGAGCACTGAAGCTTTCTTT. Translating gives CASLLSTEAFF.